This T cell receptor beta chain was profiled in a study of blood T cell repertoires in COVID-19. Study summary: Sites in the United States, Italy and Spain provided acute and convalescent COVID-19 samples.

The assay was immunoSEQ multiplex PCR, and TCRdb's table has in-frame clones only and misses some. The table records about 180,000 clones, more than 70% of them present only once. The TCR originated in a woman in her 30s with acute or convalescent COVID-19. Material: peripheral blood.

The CDR3 nucleotides are TGTGCCAGCAGCCGCATAGCGGGAGTAGGAGAGACCCAGTACTTC. The encoded protein is CASSRIAGVGETQYF. The chain recombines TRBV13 with TRBJ2-5; 9 bases are a match to TRBD2. Looked up from germline, CDR1 is PRHDT and CDR2 is FYEKMQ (reference sequence). V was pared by 5 bases and J by 4 bases, with 8 bases of the junction left unmatched. The CDR3 has 15 residues.